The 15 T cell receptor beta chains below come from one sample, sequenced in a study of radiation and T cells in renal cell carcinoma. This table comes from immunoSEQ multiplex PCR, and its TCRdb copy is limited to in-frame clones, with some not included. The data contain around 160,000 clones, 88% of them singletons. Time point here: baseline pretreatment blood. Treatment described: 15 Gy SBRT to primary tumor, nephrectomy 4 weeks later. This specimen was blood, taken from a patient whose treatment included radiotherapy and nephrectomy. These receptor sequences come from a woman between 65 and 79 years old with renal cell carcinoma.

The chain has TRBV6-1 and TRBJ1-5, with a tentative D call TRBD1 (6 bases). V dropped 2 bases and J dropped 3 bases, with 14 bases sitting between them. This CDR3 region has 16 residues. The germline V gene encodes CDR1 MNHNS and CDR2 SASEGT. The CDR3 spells CASSEFRGGFNQPQHF. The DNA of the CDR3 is TGTGCCAGCAGTGAATTCAGGGGAGGGTTCAATCAGCCCCAGCATTTT.

In nucleotides, the CDR3 is TGTGCCATTCGCCGACAGGGTGGGATAGGGTTGAACACTGAAGCTTTCTTT. Its protein product is CAIRRQGGIGLNTEAFF. The rearrangement uses TRBV2 and TRBJ1-1; 7 bases map to TRBD1. The CDR3 is made up of 17 amino acids. After removal of 10 bases from V and 0 bases from J, the junction contained 17 bases not matched to a gene. Germline V gene data show CDR1 as SNHLY and CDR2 as FYNNEI.

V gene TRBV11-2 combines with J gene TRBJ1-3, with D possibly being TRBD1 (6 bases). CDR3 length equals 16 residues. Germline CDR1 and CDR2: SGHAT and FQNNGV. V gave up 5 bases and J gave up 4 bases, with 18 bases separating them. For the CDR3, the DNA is TGTGCCAGCAGCCGCACCAGGGGCAATGGGGGAAACACCATATATTTT. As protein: CASSRTRGNGGNTIYF.

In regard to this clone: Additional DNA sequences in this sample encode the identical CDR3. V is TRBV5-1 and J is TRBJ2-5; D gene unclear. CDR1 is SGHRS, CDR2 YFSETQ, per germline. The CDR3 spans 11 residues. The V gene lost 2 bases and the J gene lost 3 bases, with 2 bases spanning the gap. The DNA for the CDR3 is TGCGCCAGCAGCTTAAAAGAGACCCAGTACTTC. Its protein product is CASSLKETQYF. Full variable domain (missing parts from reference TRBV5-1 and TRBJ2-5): KAGVTQTPRYLIKTRGQQVTLSCSPISGHRSVSWYQQTPGQGLQFLFEYFSETQRNKGNFPGRFSGRQFSNSRSEMNVSTLELGDSALYLCASSLKETQYFGPGTRLLVL.

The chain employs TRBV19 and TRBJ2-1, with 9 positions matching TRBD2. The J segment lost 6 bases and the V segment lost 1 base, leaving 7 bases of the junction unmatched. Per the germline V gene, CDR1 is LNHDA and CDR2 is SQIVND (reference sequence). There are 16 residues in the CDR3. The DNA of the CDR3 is TGTGCCAGTAGTATAGGGGCTAGCGGGGTCAGCAATGAGCAGTTCTTC. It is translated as CASSIGASGVSNEQFF.

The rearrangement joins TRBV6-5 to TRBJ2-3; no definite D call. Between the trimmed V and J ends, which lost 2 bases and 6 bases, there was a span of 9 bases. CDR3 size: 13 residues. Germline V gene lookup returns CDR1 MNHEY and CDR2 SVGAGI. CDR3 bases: TGTGCCAGCAGTTACGATCCCGCGGATACGCAGTATTTT. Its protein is CASSYDPADTQYF.

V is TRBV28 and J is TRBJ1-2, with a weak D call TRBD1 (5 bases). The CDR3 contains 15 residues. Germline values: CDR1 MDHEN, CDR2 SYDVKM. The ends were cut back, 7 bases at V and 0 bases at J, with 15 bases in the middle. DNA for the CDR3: TGTGCCAGCATCCGATACGGGACGCCTAACTATGGCTACACCTTC. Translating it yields CASIRYGTPNYGYTF.

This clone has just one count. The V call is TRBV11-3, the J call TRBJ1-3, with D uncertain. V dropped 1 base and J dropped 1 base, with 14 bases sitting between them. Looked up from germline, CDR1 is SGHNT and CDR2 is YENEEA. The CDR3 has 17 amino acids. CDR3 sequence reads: CASSLASRFLSGNTIYF. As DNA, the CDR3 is TGTGCCAGCAGCTTAGCTTCCAGGTTTCTATCTGGAAACACCATATATTTT.

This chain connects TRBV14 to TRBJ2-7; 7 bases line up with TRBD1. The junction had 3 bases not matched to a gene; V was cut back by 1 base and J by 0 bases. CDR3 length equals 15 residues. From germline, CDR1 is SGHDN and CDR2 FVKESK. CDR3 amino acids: CASSQGRQGSYEQYF. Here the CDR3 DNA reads TGTGCCAGCAGCCAAGGAAGACAGGGCTCCTACGAGCAGTACTTC.

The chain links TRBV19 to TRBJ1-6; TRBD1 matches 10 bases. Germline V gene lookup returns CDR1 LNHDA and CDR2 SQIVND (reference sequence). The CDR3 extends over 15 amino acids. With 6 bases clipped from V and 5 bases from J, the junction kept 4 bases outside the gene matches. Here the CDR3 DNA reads TGTGCCAGTAGCACCGGGACAGGGGATAATTCACCCCTCCACTTT. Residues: CASSTGTGDNSPLHF. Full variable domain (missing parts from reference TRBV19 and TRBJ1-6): DGGITQSPKYLFRKEGQNVTLSCEQNLNHDAMYWYRQDPGQGLRLIYYSQIVNDFQKGDIAEGYSVSREKKESFPLTVTSAQKNPTAFYLCASSTGTGDNSPLHFGNGTRLTVT.

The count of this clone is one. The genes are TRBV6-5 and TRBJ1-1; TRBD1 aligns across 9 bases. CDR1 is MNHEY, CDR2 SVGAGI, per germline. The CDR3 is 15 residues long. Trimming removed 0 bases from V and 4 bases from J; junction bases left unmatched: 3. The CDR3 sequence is CASSYSGQGTTEAFF. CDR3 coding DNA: TGTGCCAGCAGTTACTCCGGACAGGGGACCACTGAAGCTTTCTTT.

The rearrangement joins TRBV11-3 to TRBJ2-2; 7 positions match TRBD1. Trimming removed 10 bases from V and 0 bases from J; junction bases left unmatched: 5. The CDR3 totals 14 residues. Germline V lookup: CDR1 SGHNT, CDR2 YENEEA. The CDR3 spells CAIRGQTNTGELFF. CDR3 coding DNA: TGTGCCATCCGGGGACAGACGAACACCGGGGAGCTGTTTTTT.

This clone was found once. CDR3 in DNA: TGTGCCAGCAGTTTGGGACCGGACAGGATTAGCAATCAGCCCCAGCATTTT. Protein product: CASSLGPDRISNQPQHF. The V gene is TRBV27, the J gene TRBJ1-5; 7 bases align to TRBD1. After removal of 3 bases from V and 0 bases from J, the junction contained 8 bases not matched to a gene. This CDR3 comprises 17 residues. Germline-derived CDR1 and CDR2 are MNHEY and SMNVEV (reference sequence).

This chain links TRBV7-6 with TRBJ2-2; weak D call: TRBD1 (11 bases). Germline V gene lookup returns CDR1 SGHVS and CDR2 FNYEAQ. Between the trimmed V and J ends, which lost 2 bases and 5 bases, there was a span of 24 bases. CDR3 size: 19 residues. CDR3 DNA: TGTGCCAGCAGCTTACGCGGTCTAGCGGGGGACAGGGGGACCGGGGAGCTGTTTTTT. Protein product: CASSLRGLAGDRGTGELFF.

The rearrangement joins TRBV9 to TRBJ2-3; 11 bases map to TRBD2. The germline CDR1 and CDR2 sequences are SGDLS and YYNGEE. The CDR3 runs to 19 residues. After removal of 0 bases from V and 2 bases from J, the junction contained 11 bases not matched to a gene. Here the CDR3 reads CASSVEGLAGGTYTDTQYF. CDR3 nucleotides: TGTGCCAGCAGCGTAGAGGGGCTAGCGGGGGGAACCTACACAGATACGCAGTATTTT.